The clone carrying this T cell receptor beta chain was recorded only once. Template: tumor biopsy or peripheral blood genomic DNA, roughly 550-6,004 ng per sample. These data belong to a study of T cells in tumors after PD-1 blockade. About the research overall: Treatment was either pembrolizumab 200 mg every 3 weeks or cemiplimab 350 mg every 2 weeks. During anti-PD-1 treatment, some patients continued daily vismodegib 150 mg. Blood samples averaged around 110,000 templates (range roughly 24,679-270,000) and 35,000 or so unique clonotypes.

Germline CDR1 reads MNHEY; CDR2 reads SVGAGI. The CDR3 is 14 residues long. V lost 6 bases and J 1 base, leaving 11 bases between the germline ends. The assay was immunoSEQ multiplex PCR, and TCRdb's table has in-frame clones only and misses some. The sample carries tens of thousands of clones, over 75% recorded once. This clonotype originated in a human donor with basal cell carcinoma. The chain couples TRBV6-5 to TRBJ2-3; D gene unclear. Sequences were derived from PBMCs, sampled before anti-PD-1 treatment. CDR3: CASRTPGRTDTQYF. CDR3 DNA: TGTGCCAGCAGGACTCCGGGCCGCACAGATACGCAGTATTTT.